This T cell receptor (beta chain) was identified during a study of blood T cells in healthy people across ages. Sample-barcoded 5' priming and a J-beta primer mix drove a second PCR of about 7 to 11 cycles. Via MiXCR, TCRdb re-called the 5' RACE reads, giving one row per CDR3 protein. Of fewer than 900,000 distinct CDR3 sequences listed, roughly 44% are singletons. This clonotype appeared a few times. The CDR3 loop spans 15 amino acids. Germline-derived CDR1 and CDR2 are SEHNR and FQNEAQ (reference sequence). Trimming cost V 3 bases and J 6 bases; bases outside gene matches: 7. Sequenced: blood. This rearrangement joins TRBV7-9 to TRBJ1-4, with 7 nucleotides matching TRBD1. This receptor was taken from a woman in her sixties or seventies in good health. The CDR3 here is CASSFETGTDEKLFF. The CDR3 DNA sequence: TGTGCCAGCAGCTTCGAGACAGGGACGGATGAAAAACTGTTTTTT. Supplemented by reference TRBV7-9 and TRBJ1-4, the full variable domain reads DTGVSQNPRHKITKRGQNVTFRCDPISEHNRLYWYRQTLGQGPEFLTYFQNEAQLEKSRLLSDRFSAERPKGSFSTLEIQRTEQGDSAMYLCASSFETGTDEKLFFGSGTQLSVL.